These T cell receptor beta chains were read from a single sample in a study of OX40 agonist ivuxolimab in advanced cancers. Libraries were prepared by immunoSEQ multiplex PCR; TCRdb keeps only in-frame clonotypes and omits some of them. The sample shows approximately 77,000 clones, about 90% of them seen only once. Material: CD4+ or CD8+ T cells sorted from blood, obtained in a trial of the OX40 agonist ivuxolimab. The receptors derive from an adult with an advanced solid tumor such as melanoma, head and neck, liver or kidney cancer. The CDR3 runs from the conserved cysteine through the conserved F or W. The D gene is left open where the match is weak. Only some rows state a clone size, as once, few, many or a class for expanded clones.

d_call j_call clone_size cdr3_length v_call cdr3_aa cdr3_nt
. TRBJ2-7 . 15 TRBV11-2 CASSSGGLSSYEQYF TGTGCCAGCAGCTCTGGCGGGCTTAGCTCCTACGAGCAGTACTTC
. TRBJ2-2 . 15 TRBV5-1 CASSVSGVQAGELFF TGCGCCAGCAGCGTGTCTGGGGTTCAGGCCGGGGAGCTGTTTTTT
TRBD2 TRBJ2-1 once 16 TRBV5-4 CASRTPGTSGSNEQFF TGTGCCAGCAGAACTCCCGGGACTAGCGGGAGCAATGAGCAGTTCTTC
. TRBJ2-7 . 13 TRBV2 CASRPDPSYEQYF TGTGCCAGCAGGCCCGACCCCTCCTACGAGCAGTACTTC
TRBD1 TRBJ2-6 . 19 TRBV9 CASSSQLGTGGTGANVLTF TGTGCCAGCAGCTCCCAGCTTGGGACAGGGGGCACTGGGGCCAACGTCCTGACTTTC
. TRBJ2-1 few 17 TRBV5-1 CASSLRTSGGAGNEQFF TGCGCCAGCAGCTTGAGAACTTCGGGGGGCGCTGGAAATGAGCAGTTCTTC
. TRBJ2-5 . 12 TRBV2 CASSDEVETQYF TGTGCCAGCAGCGACGAGGTGGAGACCCAGTACTTC
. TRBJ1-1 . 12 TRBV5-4 CASSVRDTEAFF TGTGCCAGCAGCGTACGGGACACTGAAGCTTTCTTT
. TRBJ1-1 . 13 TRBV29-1 CSVDLKGSFGAFF TGCAGCGTTGACCTGAAGGGGTCTTTTGGGGCTTTCTTT
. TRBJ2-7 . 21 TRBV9 CASSVTPLAAGVAGQTYEQYF TGTGCCAGCAGCGTAACCCCCTTAGCCGCAGGAGTGGCAGGTCAAACCTACGAGCAGTACTTC
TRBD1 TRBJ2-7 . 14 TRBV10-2 CASSETRQGYEQYF TGCGCCAGCAGTGAGACGAGACAGGGGTACGAGCAGTACTTC
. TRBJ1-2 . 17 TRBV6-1 CASSEAGGSGANYGYTF TGTGCCAGCAGTGAAGCGGGAGGGTCAGGAGCTAACTATGGCTACACCTTC
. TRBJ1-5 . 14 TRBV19 CASSGAPSNQPQHF TGTGCCAGCAGTGGGGCGCCGAGCAATCAGCCCCAGCATTTT
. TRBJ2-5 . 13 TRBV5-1 CASTLDHWETQYF TGCGCCAGCACCTTGGACCACTGGGAGACCCAGTACTTC
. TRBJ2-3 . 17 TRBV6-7 CASSYLGEDRRSFTQYF TGTGCCAGCAGTTACTTAGGTGAGGACCGCAGGTCTTTTACGCAGTATTTT
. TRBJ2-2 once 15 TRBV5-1 CASSSSGSNTGELFF TGCGCCAGCAGCAGCTCGGGTTCGAACACCGGGGAGCTGTTTTTT
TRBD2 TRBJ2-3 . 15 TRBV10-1 CASSRTSGRGDTQYF TGCGCCAGCAGTAGGACTAGCGGGAGAGGAGATACGCAGTATTTT
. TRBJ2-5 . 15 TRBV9 CASSVGDGQKETQYF TGTGCCAGCAGCGTAGGGGACGGCCAGAAAGAGACCCAGTACTTC
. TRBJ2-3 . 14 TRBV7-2 CASTSSGNTDTQYF TGTGCCAGTACTAGCTCGGGAAACACAGATACGCAGTATTTT
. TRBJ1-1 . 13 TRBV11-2 CVSSPATTTEAFF TGTGTCAGCAGCCCCGCGACAACAACCGAGGCTTTCTTT
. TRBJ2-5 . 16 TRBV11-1 CASSASVGLGGETQYF TGTGCCAGCAGCGCCTCAGTAGGACTAGGGGGGGAGACCCAGTACTTC
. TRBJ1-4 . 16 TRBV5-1 CASSHSHGSTNEKLFF TGCGCCAGCAGCCATTCTCACGGGTCAACTAATGAAAAACTGTTTTTT
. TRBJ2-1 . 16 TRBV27 CASSLLSGTQYNEQFF TGTGCCAGCAGTTTACTATCCGGGACTCAGTACAATGAGCAGTTCTTC
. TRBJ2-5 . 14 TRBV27 CASIRLTLRETQYF TGTGCCAGCATCCGACTGACCCTCCGGGAGACCCAGTACTTC
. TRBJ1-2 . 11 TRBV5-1 CASSLGEGYTF TGCGCCAGCAGCTTGGGGGAGGGCTACACCTTC
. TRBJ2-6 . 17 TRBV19 CASSIVASISGANVLTF TGTGCCAGTAGTATAGTGGCCAGTATCTCTGGGGCCAACGTCCTGACTTTC
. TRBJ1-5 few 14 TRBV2 CASSEVAQLAPQHF TGTGCCAGCAGTGAAGTAGCCCAGCTTGCACCCCAGCATTTT
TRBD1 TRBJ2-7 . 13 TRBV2 CASRGTGKYEQYF TGTGCCAGCAGAGGGACAGGGAAGTACGAGCAGTACTTC
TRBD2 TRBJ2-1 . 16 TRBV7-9 CASSPRLSGSWGEQFF TGTGCCAGCAGCCCCCGACTGAGCGGGAGCTGGGGTGAGCAGTTCTTC
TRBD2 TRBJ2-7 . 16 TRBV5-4 CASSLATGLAGNEQYF TGTGCCAGCAGCTTGGCCACAGGACTAGCGGGAAACGAGCAGTACTTC
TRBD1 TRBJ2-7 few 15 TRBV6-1 CASRAGTADSYEQYF TGTGCCAGCAGAGCAGGGACAGCCGACTCCTACGAGCAGTACTTC
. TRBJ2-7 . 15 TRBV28 CASSLPHRPPYEQYF TGTGCCAGCAGTTTACCGCACAGGCCCCCCTACGAGCAGTACTTC
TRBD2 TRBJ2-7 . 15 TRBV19 CASTTSTSGRSEQYF TGTGCCAGCACTACCTCAACTAGCGGGAGAAGTGAGCAGTACTTC
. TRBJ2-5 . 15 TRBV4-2 CASSQETNNQETQYF TGTGCCAGCAGCCAAGAGACTAACAATCAAGAGACCCAGTACTTC
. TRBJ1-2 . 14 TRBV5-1 CASSFSPGPYGYTF TGCGCCAGCAGCTTCAGCCCTGGACCGTATGGCTACACCTTC
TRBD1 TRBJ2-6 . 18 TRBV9 CASSNRQGANSGANVLTF TGTGCCAGCAGCAACCGACAGGGGGCGAACTCTGGGGCCAACGTCCTGACTTTC
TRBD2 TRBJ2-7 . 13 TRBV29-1 CSVTSGFSYEQYF TGCAGCGTGACTAGCGGCTTCTCCTACGAGCAGTACTTC
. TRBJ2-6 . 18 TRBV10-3 CAISDQDGKSSGANVLTF TGTGCCATCAGTGACCAAGACGGCAAGAGCTCTGGGGCCAACGTCCTGACTTTC